Listed here are 3 T cell receptor beta chains from one sample, sequenced in a study of cytomegalovirus exposure and HLA in healthy donors. Measured with immunoSEQ multiplex PCR; TCRdb has only the in-frame clones, and not every one. The table includes approximately 50,000 clones, approximately 88% detected once. Sequencing input: PBMCs. Receptors were obtained from a woman between 25 and 40 years old in good health and CMV-seronegative.

The rearrangement uses TRBV5-1 and TRBJ2-2; 9 nucleotides match TRBD2. Per the germline V gene, CDR1 is SGHRS and CDR2 is YFSETQ. J gave up 5 bases and V 5 bases, and 13 bases lay outside the gene matches. The CDR3 length is 17 residues. The CDR3 sequence is CASRGLAGGPGTGELFF. The CDR3 nucleotides read TGCGCCAGCAGAGGACTCGCGGGAGGGCCCGGGACCGGGGAGCTGTTTTTT.

The sample holds a few counts of this clone. The chain employs TRBV28 and TRBJ1-1; no definite D call. Trimming removed 6 bases at V and 2 bases at J, with 7 bases between. The CDR3 is 12 amino acids. The germline V gene encodes CDR1 MDHEN and CDR2 SYDVKM. The CDR3 nucleotides read TGTGCCAGCAGCTCCCCCAACACTGAAGCTTTCTTT. It encodes CASSSPNTEAFF.

The chain combines TRBV5-1 with TRBJ2-7; tentatively, D is TRBD1 (6 bases). CDR3 length equals 13 residues. CDR1 and CDR2 from the germline V gene are SGHRS and YFSETQ. V was trimmed by 1 base and J by 6 bases, leaving 11 bases between them. Here the CDR3 reads CASSLSGQGEQYF. CDR3 nucleotides: TGCGCCAGCAGCTTGTCGGGACAAGGCGAGCAGTACTTC.